A selection of T cell receptor beta chains follows, all from one sample in a study of shared clonotypes between healthy human individuals. The repertoire was sequenced with immunoSEQ multiplex PCR; TCRdb's copy has only in-frame clones and lacks some. Of approximately 320,000 clones in the sample, roughly 84% were seen once. Sequencing input: memory CD8+ T cells sorted from blood. Receptors originate from a man aged 18 to 35 in good health. Each CDR3 is given with its conserved first and last residue. D genes are given only for firm matches. Rows give clone size only sometimes, using once, few, many, or a class for an expanded clone.

v_gene	abundance	d_gene	j_gene	CDR3nt	CDR3aa
TRBV25-1	-	TRBD2	TRBJ2-7	TGTGCCAGCGGGTCGGGAGGTCGGCTTTTCTACGAGCAGTACTTC	CASGSGGRLFYEQYF
TRBV6-5	-	TRBD2	TRBJ2-7	TGTGCCAGCAGTCCAGGACTAGCGGGGACCTACGAGCAGTACTTC	CASSPGLAGTYEQYF
TRBV9	-	TRBD2	TRBJ2-1	TGTGCCAGCAGCTCACGACTAGCGGGGGGCAATGAGCAGTTCTTC	CASSSRLAGGNEQFF
TRBV30	-	-	TRBJ2-3	TGTGCCTGGAGTGTACTGGATGCAGATACGCAGTATTTT	CAWSVLDADTQYF
TRBV19	-	-	TRBJ2-1	TGTGCCAGTAGTATTATGAATGAGCAGTTCTTC	CASSIMNEQFF
TRBV28	few	TRBD2	TRBJ2-7	TGTGCCAGTACGGGGGGACTCCTCTACGAGCAGTACTTC	CASTGGLLYEQYF
TRBV7-6	few	-	TRBJ1-2	TGTGCCAGCAGCCTCTCACGGACTAGGGGGAGGCGGGGCTACACCTTC	CASSLSRTRGRRGYTF
TRBV29-1	-	-	TRBJ2-7	TGCAGCGTTGAAGACAGGGGAGGCGAGCAGTACTTC	CSVEDRGGEQYF
TRBV6-6	few	-	TRBJ2-5	TGTGCCAGCAGTTACTCGATTCTGGACTTGGAAGAGACCCAGTACTTC	CASSYSILDLEETQYF
TRBV7-9	-	-	TRBJ2-3	TGTGCCAGCAGCTTCTTGGCAGATACGCAGTATTTT	CASSFLADTQYF
TRBV9	-	TRBD2	TRBJ2-2	TGTGCCAGCAGCGTAGGCGGGAGGCCGACCACCGGGGAGCTGTTTTTT	CASSVGGRPTTGELFF
TRBV6-6	-	-	TRBJ2-5	TGTGCCAGCAGGGCCGAAACAGGGTTACAAGAGACCCAGTACTTC	CASRAETGLQETQYF
TRBV27	-	TRBD1	TRBJ1-1	TGTGCCAGCAGACCAGCTGGGACAGGATCCACTGAAGCTTTCTTT	CASRPAGTGSTEAFF
TRBV29-1	-	-	TRBJ2-7	TGCAGCGTCACAGGTTCATCCTACGAGCAGTACTTC	CSVTGSSYEQYF
TRBV25-1	-	-	TRBJ1-1	TGTGCCAGCAGTGACGTTTCGGGGGGCGCGGAGAACACTGAAGCTTTCTTT	CASSDVSGGAENTEAFF
TRBV4-1	-	-	TRBJ2-7	TGCGCCAGCAGCCAAGCCACACCTAACTACGAGCAGTACTTC	CASSQATPNYEQYF
TRBV10-3	-	-	TRBJ1-4	TGTGCCACCGGCCGGGACATGTACGCCCCTGGGGAAAAACTGTTTTTT	CATGRDMYAPGEKLFF
TRBV7-6	-	-	TRBJ2-7	TGTGCCAGCAGCTTAGATCGTGGCAACTACGAGCAGTACTTC	CASSLDRGNYEQYF
TRBV7-9	-	-	TRBJ1-2	TGTGCCAGCAGCTTAGTCTTTGACGGAGCTAACTATGGCTACACCTTC	CASSLVFDGANYGYTF
TRBV7-6	-	TRBD2	TRBJ2-7	TGTGCCAGCGGCAGACTAGCGGGAGGCCACGAGCAGTACTTC	CASGRLAGGHEQYF
TRBV20-1	-	-	TRBJ2-7	TGCAGTGCCAGAGCTCTCTACGAGCAGTACTTC	CSARALYEQYF
TRBV27	-	TRBD1	TRBJ2-7	TGTGCCAGCAGTTTAGCCGGGACAGTTTACGAGCAGTACTTC	CASSLAGTVYEQYF
TRBV10-3	-	TRBD1	TRBJ2-7	TGTGCCATCAGTGAGTCTCCGGGACAGGGGCTGGGGCACTACGAGCAGTACTTC	CAISESPGQGLGHYEQYF
TRBV7-9	-	-	TRBJ1-2	TGTGCCAGCAGCTTAGCGTGGGAGCAAACTGCTAACTATGGCTACACCTTC	CASSLAWEQTANYGYTF
TRBV7-9	-	-	TRBJ2-2	TGTGCCAGCAGCTCGAACACCGGGGAGCTGTTTTTT	CASSSNTGELFF
TRBV6-1	-	-	TRBJ2-5	TGTGCCAGCCCGGGCCCAAATCAAGAGACCCAGTACTTC	CASPGPNQETQYF
TRBV30	-	TRBD2	TRBJ2-7	TGTGCCTGGGCTAGGGGGACTAGCCCCCTCGAGCAGTACTTC	CAWARGTSPLEQYF
TRBV30	-	-	TRBJ1-1	TGTGCCTGGAGTTCTGCCGGGACGTATGTCGGGACTGAAGCTTTCTTT	CAWSSAGTYVGTEAFF
TRBV11-2	-	-	TRBJ2-5	TGTGCCAGCAGCTTAGAAATAACCCCGAGGGCGGAGACCCAGTACTTC	CASSLEITPRAETQYF
TRBV9	-	-	TRBJ2-7	TGTGCCAGCAGCCAAGGGGACTTCTCCTACGAGCAGTACTTC	CASSQGDFSYEQYF
TRBV29-1	-	-	TRBJ1-6	TGCAGCGTTGGACCGAAATATAATTCACCCCTCCACTTT	CSVGPKYNSPLHF
TRBV11-2	-	-	TRBJ2-7	TGTGCCAGCAGCTTCTGGTACAGACTCTCCTACGAGCAGTACTTC	CASSFWYRLSYEQYF
TRBV27	few	-	TRBJ2-2	TGTGCCAGCAGTTTAATCACCGGGGAGCTGTTTTTT	CASSLITGELFF
TRBV28	once	TRBD1	TRBJ1-1	TGTGCCAGCAGTTTCCCAGACAGGGCGGTTCGGTTT	CASSFPDRAVRF
TRBV1	-	-	TRBJ2-7	TGCACCAGCAGACGGACTAGCGGGCCGTACGCCGAGCAGTACTTC	CTSRRTSGPYAEQYF
TRBV9	-	-	TRBJ1-2	TGTGCCAGCAGCTTTAAATCCGAAGCGGGCTCCGAGCGATATGGCTACACCTTC	CASSFKSEAGSERYGYTF
TRBV11-2	-	-	TRBJ1-1	TGTGCCAGCAGCACCCAGCGGGGGGCTGAGACTGAAGCTTTCTTT	CASSTQRGAETEAFF
TRBV4-1	-	-	TRBJ2-7	TGCGCCAGCAGCCGATGGGGAGTAGACTACGAGCAGTACTTC	CASSRWGVDYEQYF
TRBV2	once	-	TRBJ2-2	TGTGCCAGCAGTTTAGCCGGGGAGCTGTTTTTT	CASSLAGELFF
TRBV19	-	-	TRBJ1-5	TGTGCCAGTAGTATAGGGGCAGTACATAGCAATCAGCCCCAGCATTTT	CASSIGAVHSNQPQHF
TRBV28	-	-	TRBJ2-3	TGTGCCAGCAGTCCTGGGGGACAAGCGACAGGAATTAGCACAGATACGCAGTATTTT	CASSPGGQATGISTDTQYF
TRBV9	few	TRBD2	TRBJ2-1	TGTGCCAGCAGCGTAGCTTCGGGGGGGCTTACGAATGAGCAGTTCTTC	CASSVASGGLTNEQFF
TRBV4-1	-	-	TRBJ2-7	TGCGCCAGCAGCCAAGATACTAGCTACGAGCAGTACTTC	CASSQDTSYEQYF
TRBV9	-	TRBD1	TRBJ1-6	TGTGCCAGCAGCGGGGGACAGGATATCTCCTATAATTCACCCCTCCACTTT	CASSGGQDISYNSPLHF
TRBV19	-	-	TRBJ1-5	TGTGCCAGTAGTATTCGGGAGAACGTCCAGCCCCAGCATTTT	CASSIRENVQPQHF
TRBV7-9	-	-	TRBJ1-4	TGTGCCAGCAGCTTAGCAACGGTCAATGAAAAACTGTTTTTT	CASSLATVNEKLFF
TRBV4-1	-	-	TRBJ2-7	TGCGCCAGCAGCCAAAAAACCACTAGCTACGAGCAGTACTTC	CASSQKTTSYEQYF
TRBV11-1	-	-	TRBJ1-1	TGTGCCAGCAGCTTAGTGGTTGGCATGAACACTGAAGCTTTCTTT	CASSLVVGMNTEAFF
TRBV7-9	-	-	TRBJ2-1	TGTGCCAGCACCGAGCCGGGTCCCCGAGGGAATGAGCAGTTCTTC	CASTEPGPRGNEQFF
TRBV27	once	TRBD1	TRBJ2-7	TGTGCCAGTTCGGACAGGTTATACGAGCAGTACTTC	CASSDRLYEQYF
TRBV11-2	-	TRBD2	TRBJ2-1	TGTGCCAGCAGCACCGGGACTAGCGGGAGTAACGATGAGCAGTTCTTC	CASSTGTSGSNDEQFF
TRBV28	-	TRBD2	TRBJ2-3	TGTGCCAGCAGTTTCGTACTAGCGGGAGGGAGCACAGATACGCAGTATTTT	CASSFVLAGGSTDTQYF
TRBV18	-	TRBD1	TRBJ1-2	TGTGCCAGCTCCGGCGGACAGGGCCGGGCTAACTATGGCTACACCTTC	CASSGGQGRANYGYTF